The 21 T cell receptor beta chains given below trace back to one sample, sequenced in a study of vaccination and CD4 T cells after COVID-19. The Oncomine TCR Beta short-read assay was what sequenced the DNA obtained from cultured CD4+ T cells. Using its own MiXCR run on the PCR reads, TCRdb lists one record per CDR3 protein. The sample holds 23,000 or so distinct CDR3 sequences, around 46% seen once. Specified time point: late sampling 161 to 241 days after vaccination in a few convalescent patients. Treatment: roughly nine-day PBMC culture with coronavirus spike peptide pools or control peptides (ViraFEST assay). Their specific antigens are unknown. Here the sequenced sample was CD4+ T cells from blood, cultured in vitro, taken about 7 months after SARS-CoV-2 vaccination. Receptors originate from a human donor who had recovered from COVID-19.

The chain joins TRBV28 to TRBJ2-2, with D uncertain. Germline lookup yields CDR1 MDHEN and CDR2 SYDVKM. The CDR3 totals 12 residues. V was trimmed by 6 bases and J by 2 bases, leaving 4 bases between them. For the CDR3, the DNA is TGTGCCAGCAGCGCCAACACCGGGGAGCTGTTTTTT. Translated: CASSANTGELFF.

The chain carries TRBV20-1 and TRBJ2-1; a possible D gene is TRBD2 (6 bases). The CDR3 sequence is 12 residues long. Germline values: CDR1 DFQATT, CDR2 SNEGSKA (reference sequence). V lost 8 bases to trimming and J lost 4 bases, with 12 bases between them. This chain's CDR3 is CSPWGEYNEQFF. In DNA, the CDR3 is TGCAGTCCCTGGGGGGAATACAATGAGCAGTTCTTC.

J is TRBJ2-2 and V is TRBV6-2 or TRBV6-3; no clear D gene. Germline lookup yields CDR1 MNHEY and CDR2 SVGEGT. Trimming took off 5 bases at V and 4 bases at J, with 17 bases between the two ends. The CDR3 contains 16 residues. The CDR3 bases are TGTGCCAGCAGTGCCCCTGGCAGGCTAGGCACCGGGGAGCTGTTTTTT. This encodes CASSAPGRLGTGELFF.

In its sample, this clonotype was seen a few times. This chain links TRBV7-2 with TRBJ2-1, with 7 bases matching TRBD2. The CDR3 is 12 residues long. With 2 bases clipped from V and 14 bases from J, the junction kept 6 bases outside the gene matches. Germline values: CDR1 SGHTA, CDR2 FQGNSA. In DNA, the CDR3 is TGTGCCAGCAGCTTACTCGCGGGAGCAAAGTTCTTC. Translation: CASSLLAGAKFF.

The table lists this clonotype with a few counts. The rearrangement links TRBV20-1 to TRBJ1-1; maybe TRBD1 (5 bases). Trimming stripped 2 bases from V and 5 bases from J, with 15 bases between. From germline, CDR1 is DFQATT and CDR2 SNEGSKA (reference sequence). The CDR3 consists of 14 residues. The CDR3, as DNA: TGCAGTGCTAGAAGTACGGGGCCGTCGACTGAAGCTTTCTTT. Encoded protein: CSARSTGPSTEAFF.

The count of this clonotype is one. The chain couples TRBV5-4 to TRBJ1-2; no reliable D call. The CDR3 runs 13 residues. The germline CDR1 and CDR2 sequences are SGHNT and YYREEE (reference sequence). Trimming shortened V by 1 base and J by 4 bases, and 8 bases separated the two germline ends. The CDR3 DNA reads TGTGCCAGCAGCTTGATGGGGAGCTATGGCTACACCTTC. Its protein is CASSLMGSYGYTF.

The chain couples TRBV6-1 to TRBJ2-5, with D uncertain. Looked up from germline, CDR1 is MNHNS and CDR2 is SASEGT. There are 12 residues in the CDR3. Trimming removed 3 bases from V and 4 bases from J, with 6 bases in between. CDR3 nucleotides: TGTGCCAGCAGTGAGGAGAGAGAGACCCAGTACTTC. As protein: CASSEERETQYF.

V gene TRBV7-9 combines with J gene TRBJ2-7, with no clear D. V lost 8 bases and J lost 3, with 26 bases in between. Germline CDR1 reads SEHNR; CDR2 reads FQNEAQ (reference sequence). The CDR3 is 17 amino acids. CDR3 residues: CASALGLVETHNYEQYF. The CDR3 region has the DNA TGTGCCAGCGCTCTGGGGTTAGTGGAGACCCATAACTACGAGCAGTACTTC.

The CDR3 nucleotides read TGCGCCAGCAGCCAGGGGGCCACAGGGCGTTCGGGAGCTTTCTTT. It yields the protein CASSQGATGRSGAFF. The chain links TRBV4-1 to TRBJ1-1; TRBD1 is a possible D gene (6 bases). Trimming removed 3 bases from V and 10 bases from J, with 21 bases in between. CDR1 and CDR2 from the germline V gene are MGHRA and YSYEKL. This CDR3 contains 15 residues.

V gene TRBV7-9 combines with J gene TRBJ2-3; 9 bases align to TRBD2. This CDR3 spans 14 amino acids. The V segment lost 4 bases and the J segment 6 bases; nucleotides outside the gene matches: 5. CDR1 is SEHNR, CDR2 FQNEAQ, per germline (reference sequence). The CDR3, as DNA: TGTGCCAGCAGCTATCTTGCGGGAGGGGATACGCAGTATTTT. Encoded protein: CASSYLAGGDTQYF.

This clonotype was recorded a few times. The V and J genes are TRBV20-1 and TRBJ2-3, with D unclear. The CDR3 contains 15 residues. Trimming removed 0 bases at V and 2 bases at J, with 12 bases between. The germline V gene has CDR1 DFQATT and CDR2 SNEGSKA (reference sequence). The CDR3: CSARDGQSHTDTQYF. The CDR3 DNA reads as TGCAGTGCTAGAGATGGGCAGTCCCACACAGATACGCAGTATTTT.

The V gene is TRBV6-1, the J gene TRBJ2-5; 9 nucleotides match TRBD1. The length of the CDR3 is 16 residues. Germline lookup yields CDR1 MNHNS and CDR2 SASEGT. V lost 1 base, J lost 4 bases, and 7 bases stayed unmatched. The CDR3 nucleotides are TGTGCCAGCAGTGAAGTCCCGGGACAGGGCGTAGAGACCCAGTACTTC. This gives the protein CASSEVPGQGVETQYF.

This chain uses TRBV19 with TRBJ2-7; perhaps TRBD1 as D (5 bases). Germline V gives CDR1 LNHDA, CDR2 SQIVND (reference sequence). V was clipped by 5 bases and J by 4 bases, with 9 bases between them. The CDR3 totals 12 residues. CDR3 nucleotides: TGTGCCAGTAGTTCAGGGAAATACGAGCAGTACTTC. Protein: CASSSGKYEQYF.

The chain uses TRBV2 and TRBJ2-3, with 10 positions matching TRBD1. This CDR3 is built from 14 residues. Per germline, CDR1 SNHLY and CDR2 FYNNEI. Trimming removed 11 bases from V and 4 bases from J; junction bases left unmatched: 9. The CDR3, as DNA: TGTGCCCGCAAACCGGGACAGGGGCCAGATACGCAGTATTTT. Its protein product is CARKPGQGPDTQYF.

The table lists this clonotype with a few counts. The germline gene is not matched at one end of the junction; a read error may be the cause. This chain links TRBV6-1 with TRBJ2-7; the match to TRBD2 covers 10 bases. CDR1 is MNHNS and CDR2 is SASEGT in the germline V gene. This CDR3 region has 14 residues. CDR3 coding DNA: TGTGCCAGCAGGGAAGCGGGAGGGGGGTACGAGCAGTACTTC. This translates into CASREAGGGYEQYF.

V and J are TRBV7-2 and TRBJ2-1, with TRBD2 matching 13 bases. V gave up 5 bases and J gave up 7 bases; unmatched junction bases: 8. Germline V gene sequence: CDR1 SGHTA, CDR2 FQGNSA. CDR3 length: 16 amino acids. CDR3 DNA sequence: TGTGCCAGCAGCCCCTTCGGGACTAGCGGGAAAAATGAGCAGTTCTTC. This gives the protein CASSPFGTSGKNEQFF.

This sequence joins TRBV7-9 and TRBJ2-3; 9 bases agree with TRBD2. The germline V gene encodes CDR1 SEHNR and CDR2 FQNEAQ (reference sequence). The CDR3 runs 16 residues. The trim removed 5 bases at V and 2 bases at J, leaving 8 bases unmatched. The CDR3 DNA reads as TGTGCCAGCAGCCCGAGACTAGCGGAAAACACAGATACGCAGTATTTT. It is translated as CASSPRLAENTDTQYF.

The chain links TRBV20-1 to TRBJ2-7; D might be TRBD2 (6 bases). The CDR3 covers 14 residues. Germline V gene lookup returns CDR1 DFQATT and CDR2 SNEGSKA (reference sequence). The V end lost 0 bases, the J end lost 1 base, and 10 bases lay between the germline ends. CDR3 amino acids: CSAREAGRSYEQYF. As DNA, the CDR3 is TGCAGTGCTAGAGAGGCGGGAAGGTCCTACGAGCAGTACTTC.

The genes are TRBV27 and TRBJ2-3, with D unclear. CDR3 length equals 14 residues. The V end lost 3 bases, the J end lost 4 bases, and 11 bases lay between the germline ends. Germline V gives CDR1 MNHEY, CDR2 SMNVEV (reference sequence). The CDR3 region is CASSFFGFSDTQYF. DNA of the CDR3: TGTGCCAGCAGTTTCTTTGGGTTTTCAGATACGCAGTATTTT.

This clonotype was seen a few times. The gene calls are TRBV24-1 and TRBJ2-5; 8 bases are a match to TRBD1. Looked up from germline, CDR1 is KGHDR and CDR2 is SFDVKD. The CDR3 runs to 16 residues. With V trimmed by 3 bases and J by 4 bases, 9 bases remained unmatched. Here the CDR3 reads CATSDPDGQGVETQYF. CDR3 DNA sequence: TGTGCCACCAGTGATCCAGACGGACAGGGAGTAGAGACCCAGTACTTC.

V and J are TRBV28 and TRBJ2-1; D gene ambiguous. The germline V gene has CDR1 MDHEN and CDR2 SYDVKM. This CDR3 is built from 12 residues. The V end lost 5 bases, the J end lost 6 bases, and 8 bases lay between the germline ends. The CDR3: CASSHLINEQFF. CDR3 nucleotide sequence: TGTGCCAGCAGTCACCTTATCAATGAGCAGTTCTTC.